This T cell receptor (beta chain) came from a study of T cells in Graves' hyperthyroidism and ophthalmopathy. General study points: Blood also contained most expanded thyroid clonotypes above 0.001. Model output signaled ophthalmopathy a median about 6.3 months ahead of onset.

Amplified TCR beta CDR3 regions came from RNA transcripts. HTBI primers were used for first-round RT-PCR of the TCR CDR3. One entry per CDR3 protein, called by TCRdb with MiXCR from the multiplex PCR reads. The data show a few hundred thousand distinct CDR3 sequences, just under 15% seen once. The trim removed 5 bases at V and 8 bases at J, leaving 5 bases unmatched. CDR3 length equals 14 residues. Patients aged 18 to 65 had newly diagnosed hyperthyroidism of under 2 months' duration. Investigators excluded patients with uncontrolled infection, other autoimmune disease, pregnancy or lactation. Note on this clonotype: Its cognate antigen is unknown.

The receptor's source is a woman between 25 and 40 years old with Graves' hyperthyroidism. The gene calls are TRBV12-3 or TRBV12-4 and TRBJ2-7, with TRBD2 matching over 14 bases. The material sequenced was blood. CDR3 in amino acids: CASSRGTSGSKQYF. The CDR3 coding sequence is TGTGCCAGCAGTCGAGGGACTAGCGGGAGCAAGCAGTACTTC.